This record covers a single TCR beta chain. The data were obtained in a study of blood T cell repertoires in COVID-19. The protocol was immunoSEQ multiplex PCR, while the TCRdb copy is restricted to in-frame clones and leaves out a portion. The data hold more than 200,000 clones, with about 80% observed a single time. The CDR3 is made up of 15 amino acids. Germline V gene lookup returns CDR1 LNHDA and CDR2 SQIVND (reference sequence). The ends were cut back, 8 bases at V and 0 bases at J, with 13 bases in the middle. The sample consisted of peripheral blood. This receptor was identified in a man aged 50 or older with active or convalescent COVID-19. This chain joins TRBV19 and TRBJ1-4, with D uncertain. The CDR3 is CASQRSTATNEKLFF. DNA for the CDR3: TGTGCCAGTCAGAGAAGTACAGCAACTAATGAAAAACTGTTTTTT.